This T cell receptor (beta chain) is from a study of blood T cell repertoires in COVID-19. Study summary: COVID-19 samples, acute and convalescent, were from the United States, Italy and Spain. The cDNA or gDNA used as material had been derived from T cells, B-cell-depleted T cells, or PBMCs.

Per the original methods: Reference gene primers were amplified, and this amplification served to estimate nucleated cell counts. The protocol was immunoSEQ multiplex PCR, while the TCRdb copy is restricted to in-frame clones and leaves out a portion. V and J calls and clone size come straight from that table; D and trimming were deduced from the DNA. The sample has roughly 30,000 clones; 93% are singletons. The V end lost 0 bases, the J end lost 5 bases, and 8 bases lay between the germline ends. The CDR3 covers 14 residues. The germline V gene encodes CDR1 KGHSH and CDR2 LQKENI. J is TRBJ2-1 and V is TRBV18; unclear D gene. The sequenced material came from peripheral blood. This sequence was found in a human donor in a cohort sampled during active COVID-19. CDR3 nucleotides: TGTGCCAGCTCACCACCGTCCAGGAACAATGAGCAGTTCTTC. Translated: CASSPPSRNNEQFF.